A selection of T cell receptor beta chains follows, all from one sample in a study of blood T cells in healthy people across ages. TCRdb itself ran the 5' RACE reads through MiXCR, one entry per CDR3 protein. The table records 1.5 million to 2 million distinct CDR3 sequences, under 30% of them present only once. Sequenced material: blood. The receptors come from a woman aged 25-40 years in good health. CDR3s include the opening cysteine and the closing phenylalanine or tryptophan. A D gene is named only where the DNA matches it firmly. Size is stated for part of the rows, as once, few or many counts, or as a class when the clone is expanded.

size	V	D	J	CDR3	DNA
-	TRBV7-2	TRBD2	TRBJ2-7	CASSLQGLAEYEQYF	TGTGCCAGCAGCTTACAGGGACTAGCGGAATACGAGCAGTACTTC
many	TRBV3-1	TRBD2	TRBJ2-7	CASSQPGLAGSYEQYF	TGTGCCAGCAGTCAACCGGGACTAGCGGGGTCCTACGAGCAGTACTTC
-	TRBV15	-	TRBJ1-5	CATSNAVNQPQHF	TGTGCCACCAGCAACGCAGTGAATCAACCCCAGCATTTT
once	TRBV7-2	-	TRBJ1-4	CASSRSQTGEKLFF	TGTGCCAGCAGCCGAAGCCAGACGGGTGAAAAACTGTTTTTT
-	TRBV7-9	-	TRBJ1-4	CASSPRYETNEKLFF	TGTGCCAGCAGCCCACGATACGAAACTAATGAAAAACTGTTTTTT
-	TRBV7-2	TRBD2	TRBJ2-7	CASSSPGTSGTPREQYF	TGTGCCAGCAGCTCCCCTGGGACTAGCGGGACCCCCCGCGAGCAGTACTTC
many	TRBV6-5	TRBD2	TRBJ2-3	CASNGDVLAGGRGDTQYF	TGTGCCAGCAACGGTGACGTCCTAGCGGGAGGTCGGGGAGATACGCAGTATTTT
-	TRBV25-1	TRBD2	TRBJ2-3	CASSPRASGRKDTQYF	TGTGCCAGCAGCCCTAGGGCCAGCGGGAGAAAAGATACGCAGTATTTT
-	TRBV6-6	-	TRBJ1-5	CASSYTLRTESNQPQHF	TGTGCCAGCAGTTACACCCTTCGGACAGAGAGCAATCAGCCCCAGCATTTT
-	TRBV9	-	TRBJ2-7	CASSAQPGGSNEQYF	TGTGCCAGCAGCGCTCAACCGGGGGGCAGCAACGAGCAGTACTTC
-	TRBV4-3	-	TRBJ1-1	CASSQALGGNTEAFF	TGCGCCAGCAGCCAAGCGTTGGGGGGTAACACTGAAGCTTTCTTT
-	TRBV14	TRBD1	TRBJ1-4	CASSHSLYRGRGEKLFF	TGTGCCAGCAGCCACTCCCTTTACAGGGGGCGAGGTGAAAAACTGTTTTTT
few	TRBV4-2	-	TRBJ2-7	CASSQVGTPYEQYF	TGTGCCAGCAGCCAAGTTGGAACCCCCTACGAGCAGTACTTC
-	TRBV5-4	-	TRBJ2-1	CASSLGSLPSYNEQFF	TGTGCCAGCAGCTTGGGAAGTCTCCCCTCCTACAATGAGCAGTTCTTC
few	TRBV14	-	TRBJ2-1	CASSHRGRGLSYNEQFF	TGTGCCAGCAGCCACCGCGGCCGAGGGCTCAGCTACAATGAGCAGTTCTTC
few	TRBV28	-	TRBJ2-5	CASSPNLGGTQYF	TGTGCCAGCAGCCCCAACCTAGGGGGGACCCAGTACTTC
few	TRBV20-1	TRBD2	TRBJ2-1	CSLSPSGSWGYEQFF	TGCAGTCTGTCACCGAGCGGGAGTTGGGGATATGAGCAGTTCTTC
-	TRBV20-1	-	TRBJ2-1	CSARDPSGDSYNEQFF	TGCAGTGCTAGAGATCCCTCCGGGGACTCCTACAATGAGCAGTTCTTC
many	TRBV29-1	TRBD1	TRBJ1-2	CSVEGDRGGGYTF	TGCAGCGTTGAGGGAGACAGGGGGGGCGGCTACACCTTC
few	TRBV21-1	-	TRBJ2-5	CASSGTSGIPQETQYF	TGTGCCAGCAGCGGGACTAGCGGGATCCCCCAAGAGACCCAGTACTTC
-	TRBV12-5	TRBD2	TRBJ2-5	CASRSWDSREAYF	TGTGCTAGTCGTTCCTGGGACTCCCGGGAGGCGTACTTC
few	TRBV12-3/TRBV12-4	TRBD1	TRBJ2-6	CASSLRQGVSGANVLTF	TGTGCCAGCAGTTTACGGCAGGGGGTAAGCGGGGCCAACGTCCTGACTTTC
-	TRBV6-2/TRBV6-3	-	TRBJ1-2	CASSYEFGYTF	TGTGCCAGCAGTTACGAGTTCGGCTACACCTTC
few	TRBV5-5	TRBD2	TRBJ2-5	CASSPRLAEVNEQYF	TGTGCCAGCAGTCCTCGACTAGCGGAGGTAAATGAGCAGTACTTC
-	TRBV14	TRBD1	TRBJ1-2	CASSYRDRGIRDYGYTF	TGTGCCAGCAGCTACCGGGACAGGGGGATAAGAGACTATGGCTACACCTTC
many	TRBV28	TRBD2	TRBJ2-7	CASSSDRASGRSSTYEQYF	TGTGCCAGCAGTTCCGATCGGGCCAGCGGGAGGTCTAGCACCTACGAGCAGTACTTC
many	TRBV7-9	TRBD1	TRBJ2-2	CASSPGQGYTGELFF	TGCGCCAGCAGCCCGGGACAGGGTTACACCGGGGAGCTGTTTTTT
-	TRBV5-1	TRBD1	TRBJ2-2	CASSPGTVGSGELFF	TGCGCCAGCAGCCCAGGGACAGTTGGTTCCGGGGAGCTGTTTTTT
few	TRBV28	-	TRBJ2-7	CASSLTAPPSLGEQYF	TGTGCCAGCAGCCTTACGGCCCCACCCAGTTTGGGCGAGCAGTACTTC
-	TRBV20-1	TRBD1	TRBJ2-4	CSARQGIAKNIQYF	TGCAGTGCTCGACAGGGGATAGCCAAAAACATTCAGTACTTC
many	TRBV20-1	-	TRBJ2-7	CSAEVALSGQYF	TGCAGTGCCGAAGTGGCCCTCTCCGGGCAGTACTTC